Below, 9 T cell receptor beta chains from the same sample are listed, as sequenced in a study of beta chain features in type 1 diabetes. Their antigens remain unidentified. Study observations and caveats: Researchers report that Type 1 diabetes patients had moderately but significantly shorter TCRB CDR3s across all four CD4+ subsets.

The entirety of the isolated RNA underwent reverse transcription, so expressed TCRB transcripts were sequenced. Sequenced by immunoSEQ multiplex PCR; TCRdb stores in-frame clones only, minus some. The table records fewer than 350,000 clones, 14% to 15% of them present only once. The sequencing sample was made of naive CD4+ T cells from blood. Receptors originate from a young man with type 1 diabetes.

Written as DNA, the CDR3 is TGCGCCAGCAGCTGGGGGGGCTCGCTAAACACAGATACGCAGTATTTT. This encodes CASSWGGSLNTDTQYF. The rearrangement links TRBV5-1 to TRBJ2-3, with D maybe TRBD2 (7 bases). This CDR3 region has 16 residues. CDR1 and CDR2 from the germline V gene are SGHRS and YFSETQ. V dropped 3 bases and J dropped 2 bases, with 16 bases sitting between them.

This sequence joins TRBV4-3 and TRBJ1-1, with D uncertain. The CDR3 has 14 residues. V was clipped by 1 base and J by 11 bases, with 17 bases between them. Germline CDR1 LGHNA, CDR2 YSLEER. CDR3 DNA sequence: TGCGCCAGCAGCCAAGGACCGGGAATCCAAGAGGCTTTCTTT. It translates to CASSQGPGIQEAFF.

This clone has more than one count but fewer than ten. The chain recombines TRBV4-3 with TRBJ1-2; the match to TRBD1 covers 7 bases. The germline gives CDR1 LGHNA, CDR2 YSLEER. The CDR3 has 15 amino acids. With V trimmed by 0 bases and J by 4 bases, 5 bases remained unmatched. The CDR3 reads CASSQDLDRAYGYTF. DNA for the CDR3: TGCGCCAGCAGCCAAGACCTCGACAGGGCCTATGGCTACACCTTC.

V usage is TRBV4-3 and J usage is TRBJ1-3; D not resolved. Germline V CDR1 and CDR2: LGHNA, YSLEER. The CDR3 loop spans 15 amino acids. V dropped 0 bases and J dropped 0 bases, with 6 bases sitting between them. Here the CDR3 DNA reads TGCGCCAGCAGCCAAGAAAGCCTCTCTGGAAACACCATATATTTT. Translating gives CASSQESLSGNTIYF.

V and J are TRBV9 and TRBJ2-3; tentative D call: TRBD2 (5 bases). CDR1 and CDR2 (germline): SGDLS, YYNGEE. The CDR3 extends over 14 amino acids. Trimming removed 0 bases at V and 0 bases at J, with 5 bases between. CDR3 in DNA: TGTGCCAGCAGCGTAGTAGCGAGCACAGATACGCAGTATTTT. The encoded protein is CASSVVASTDTQYF.

The V gene is TRBV4-1, the J gene TRBJ2-7; TRBD1 matches 10 bases. This CDR3 has 15 residues. V trimming: 6 bases; J trimming: 3 bases; junction bases outside the gene matches: 8. Germline V gene lookup returns CDR1 MGHRA and CDR2 YSYEKL. The CDR3 spells CASSFPGQGIYEQYF. CDR3 DNA sequence: TGCGCCAGCAGTTTCCCGGGACAGGGGATCTACGAGCAGTACTTC.

V is TRBV2 and J is TRBJ2-5; the D is unclear. The CDR3 is 12 residues long. Per germline, CDR1 SNHLY and CDR2 FYNNEI. V was trimmed by 6 bases and J by 0 bases, leaving 5 bases between them. The CDR3 protein is CASREHQETQYF. The CDR3 bases are TGTGCCAGCAGGGAGCACCAAGAGACCCAGTACTTC.

In this sample, this clone turned up a few times. This sequence joins TRBV29-1 and TRBJ2-3; no reliable D call. The germline V and J ends were trimmed by 4 bases and 0 bases, with 17 bases remaining between them. CDR1 and CDR2 (germline): SQVTM, ANQGSEA. The CDR3 is 16 residues long. CDR3 in amino acids: CSVGGFVARSTDTQYF. In nucleotides, the CDR3 is TGCAGCGTTGGTGGTTTTGTAGCCCGGAGCACAGATACGCAGTATTTT.

The gene calls are TRBV9 and TRBJ2-3; 12 nucleotides agree with TRBD2. After removal of 0 bases from V and 3 bases from J, the junction contained 2 bases not matched to a gene. Germline CDR1 and CDR2: SGDLS and YYNGEE. The CDR3 is 16 amino acids. The CDR3 reads CASSVGLAGVTDTQYF. The CDR3 DNA is TGTGCCAGCAGCGTAGGACTAGCGGGAGTAACAGATACGCAGTATTTT. Full variable domain (missing parts from reference TRBV9 and TRBJ2-3): DSGVTQTPKHLITATGQRVTLRCSPRSGDLSVYWYQQSLDQGLQFLIQYYNGEERAKGNILERFSAQQFPDLHSELNLSSLELGDSALYFCASSVGLAGVTDTQYFGPGTRLTVL.